This T cell receptor beta chain was profiled in a study of OX40 agonist ivuxolimab in advanced cancers. General observations from the study: At 0.1 to 3.0 mg/kg and by week 6, CD4+ and CD8+ T cells in the blood had expanded clonally.

V was cut by 3 bases and J by 0 bases, with 8 bases left in between. Germline V gene data show CDR1 as MNHEY and CDR2 as SMNVEV (reference sequence). This CDR3 comprises 14 residues. This clone was recorded once. Its target is unknown. Repertoires were generated with immunoSEQ multiplex PCR, while TCRdb's copy carries only in-frame clones and drops some. The table records about 31,000 clones, around 80% of them present only once. The sequence was obtained from an adult with an advanced solid tumor such as melanoma, head and neck, liver or kidney cancer. The chain joins TRBV27 to TRBJ1-2; D remains ambiguous. Material: CD4+ or CD8+ T cells sorted from blood, obtained in a trial of the OX40 agonist ivuxolimab. The CDR3: CASSFFGTNYGYTF. CDR3 DNA sequence: TGTGCCAGCAGTTTCTTCGGGACTAACTATGGCTACACCTTC.